The text below deals with one T cell receptor beta chain. Its target is unknown. The entry originates in a study of cytomegalovirus exposure and HLA in healthy donors. Whole-study results and caveats: There were some V segments, including TRBV6-2 and TRBV6-3, excluded as indistinguishable.

The PCR contained 60 Vbeta and 13 Jbeta primers. Using immunoSEQ multiplex PCR, the repertoire was profiled, and TCRdb retains in-frame clones only, with some absent. The record lists 150,000 to 200,000 clones, of which the ten most abundant hold 0.75% to 0.85%. CDR3 length: 15 amino acids. Trimming shortened V by 2 bases and J by 2 bases, and 11 bases separated the two germline ends. The germline CDR1 and CDR2 sequences are SGHKS and YYEKEE (reference sequence). This sequence joins TRBV5-5 and TRBJ2-1, with TRBD2 as a possible D gene (5 bases). The sequencing input was PBMCs. This TCR was sampled from a woman in her late teens or twenties in good health and CMV-seropositive. The CDR3 reads CASSLEGEAYNEQFF. The CDR3 DNA is TGTGCCAGCAGCTTAGAGGGTGAAGCCTACAATGAGCAGTTCTTC.